The source of this T cell receptor beta chain is a study of T cells after yellow fever vaccination. Study-level results: Post-booster repertoires contained most primary-vaccination clones again (about 95% CD4, roughly 90% CD8).

The V gene's germline CDR1 is SGHTA and CDR2 FQGTGA. This CDR3 is 15 amino acids long. With 6 bases clipped from V and 5 bases from J, the junction kept 8 bases outside the gene matches. This clonotype was seen a few times. Its antigen is unidentified. A universal primer site and UMIs were added as TCR cDNA was made by 5'RACE template switching. TCRdb re-called the 5' RACE reads with MiXCR, one entry per CDR3 protein. The sample has 170,000 or so distinct CDR3 sequences, roughly 6.2% seen once. This specimen consisted of CD4+ T cells sorted from PBMCs, obtained on the day of the first yellow fever vaccination. The source of this sequence is a man between 18 and 35 years old who received the YFV17D yellow fever vaccine. The V call is TRBV7-3, the J call TRBJ2-1; 9 bases map to TRBD1. CDR3 region: CASRRRDRADNEQFF. CDR3 DNA: TGTGCCAGCAGACGCCGGGACAGGGCTGACAATGAGCAGTTCTTC.